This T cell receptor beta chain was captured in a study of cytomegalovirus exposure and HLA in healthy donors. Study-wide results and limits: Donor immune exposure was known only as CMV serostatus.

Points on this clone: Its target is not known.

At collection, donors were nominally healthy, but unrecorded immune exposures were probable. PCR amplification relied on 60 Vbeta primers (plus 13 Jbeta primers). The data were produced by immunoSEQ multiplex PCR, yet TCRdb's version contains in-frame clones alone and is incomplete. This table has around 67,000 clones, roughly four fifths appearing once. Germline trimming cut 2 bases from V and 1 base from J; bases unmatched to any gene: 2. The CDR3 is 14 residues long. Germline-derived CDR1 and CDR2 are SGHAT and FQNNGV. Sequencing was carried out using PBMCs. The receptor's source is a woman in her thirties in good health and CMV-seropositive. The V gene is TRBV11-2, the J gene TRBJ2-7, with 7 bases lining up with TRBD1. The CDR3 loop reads CASSLYRGSYEQYF. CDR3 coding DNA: TGTGCCAGCAGCTTATACAGGGGATCCTACGAGCAGTACTTC.